One and the same sample provided the 3 T cell receptor beta chains below, sequenced in a study of cytomegalovirus exposure and HLA in healthy donors. The PCR ran on 60 Vbeta and 13 Jbeta primers. Assay used: immunoSEQ multiplex PCR; TCRdb lists only in-frame clones, some missing. The profile covers roughly 100,000 clones, with over 75% appearing a single time and approximately 7.2% taken by the ten largest. The source material was PBMCs. The receptors stem from a man aged 25-45 years in good health and CMV-seropositive.

This chain joins TRBV7-9 and TRBJ2-7; 11 bases match TRBD1. The CDR3 has 15 amino acids. The V gene end was trimmed by 5 bases and the J gene end by 3 bases; junction bases not matched to a gene: 6. Germline loops: CDR1 SEHNR, CDR2 FQNEAQ (reference sequence). The CDR3 protein is CASSVGQGVVYEQYF. CDR3 DNA sequence: TGTGCCAGCAGCGTGGGACAGGGGGTCGTCTACGAGCAGTACTTC.

The chain employs TRBV7-6 and TRBJ1-4; D possibly corresponds to TRBD1 (5 bases). Per the germline V gene, CDR1 is SGHVS and CDR2 is FNYEAQ. The CDR3 consists of 15 residues. V was pared by 5 bases and J by 2 bases, with 12 bases between. This CDR3 is CASSPPGETNEKLFF. As DNA, the CDR3 is TGTGCCAGCAGCCCACCGGGGGAGACTAATGAAAAACTGTTTTTT.

This clone was counted between two and nine times. Other nucleotide sequences in the sample specify the same CDR3. This chain connects TRBV7-9 to TRBJ2-7; 7 bases fit TRBD1. Germline CDR1 SEHNR, CDR2 FQNEAQ (reference sequence). The CDR3 runs to 14 residues. V shed 5 bases, J shed 4 bases, and the junction held 8 bases outside the gene matches. CDR3 sequence: CASSARDRGYEQYF. CDR3 bases: TGTGCCAGCAGCGCCCGGGACAGAGGGTACGAGCAGTACTTC.